A selection of T cell receptor beta chains follows, all from one sample in a study of T cell repertoires in cytomegalovirus infection. TCRdb reprocessed the reads via MiXCR and lists one record per CDR3 protein. Found here are about 900,000 distinct CDR3 sequences, around 29% of them singletons; the top ten hold around an eighth. Their antigen targets remain unknown. Sequenced material: cultured CD8+ T cells from PBMCs, taken from culture after CMV antigen stimulation. These receptors all stem from a human donor in good health (CMV status not recorded). Some clones in this sample may be carry-over from other donors' samples. The CDR3 runs from the conserved cysteine through the conserved F or W. The order of the fields is clone size, D gene, V gene, J gene, CDR3 DNA, CDR3 protein. The D gene is left open where the match is weak. Clone size is given for some rows only: seen once, a few or many times, or a class if the clone is expanded.

abundance: -; d_gene: -; v_gene: TRBV6-1; j_gene: TRBJ2-1; CDR3nt: TGTGCCAGCAGTGAGACTGGGACAAACAATGAGCAGTTCTTC; CDR3aa: CASSETGTNNEQFF
abundance: many; d_gene: TRBD1; v_gene: TRBV19; j_gene: TRBJ1-1; CDR3nt: TGTGCCAGTAGTATAAAAATCCGGACAGGGAAGGATATGAACACTGAAGCTTTCTTT; CDR3aa: CASSIKIRTGKDMNTEAFF
abundance: -; d_gene: TRBD1; v_gene: TRBV12-3/TRBV12-4; j_gene: TRBJ1-1; CDR3nt: TGTGCCAGCAATCGCCCGGGACAGGGCTGGGGAGCTTTCTTT; CDR3aa: CASNRPGQGWGAFF
abundance: -; d_gene: -; v_gene: TRBV2; j_gene: TRBJ1-5; CDR3nt: TGTGCCAGCAGTGAAGGGGGACCAGGGTTTAAGACGGATCAGCCCCAGCATTTT; CDR3aa: CASSEGGPGFKTDQPQHF
abundance: -; d_gene: -; v_gene: TRBV9; j_gene: TRBJ1-1; CDR3nt: TGTGCCAGCAGCCGCGAACCGGGCCCTCTAGGTTGGAACACTGAAGCTTTCTTT; CDR3aa: CASSREPGPLGWNTEAFF
abundance: -; d_gene: -; v_gene: TRBV6-1; j_gene: TRBJ1-2; CDR3nt: TGTGCCAGCAGATTTGACACAAACTATGGCTACACCTTC; CDR3aa: CASRFDTNYGYTF
abundance: -; d_gene: TRBD1; v_gene: TRBV2; j_gene: TRBJ2-7; CDR3nt: TGTGCCAGCAGGCCGGGACAGGGGCTCTACGAGCAGTACTTC; CDR3aa: CASRPGQGLYEQYF
abundance: -; d_gene: TRBD2; v_gene: TRBV20-1; j_gene: TRBJ2-1; CDR3nt: TGCAGTGCTATATTAGCGGGGGGGAGCTCCTACAATGAGCAGTTCTTC; CDR3aa: CSAILAGGSSYNEQFF
abundance: -; d_gene: TRBD1; v_gene: TRBV10-3; j_gene: TRBJ2-7; CDR3nt: TGTGCCGTCCGGGACAGGGCGTACGAGCAGTACTTC; CDR3aa: CAVRDRAYEQYF
abundance: few; d_gene: TRBD2; v_gene: TRBV25-1; j_gene: TRBJ2-3; CDR3nt: TGTGCCAGCAGTGGAGCGGGGGGGCCATCAGATACGCAGTATTTT; CDR3aa: CASSGAGGPSDTQYF
abundance: -; d_gene: -; v_gene: TRBV7-1; j_gene: TRBJ1-2; CDR3nt: TGTGCCAGCAGCTCGCCGAGGACAGCTAACTATGGCTACACCTTC; CDR3aa: CASSSPRTANYGYTF
abundance: few; d_gene: TRBD2; v_gene: TRBV6-2/TRBV6-3; j_gene: TRBJ2-1; CDR3nt: TGTGCCAGCAGTTACTCAATCGGACTAGGGGCGGCCAATGAGCAGTTCTTC; CDR3aa: CASSYSIGLGAANEQFF
abundance: few; d_gene: TRBD2; v_gene: TRBV7-9; j_gene: TRBJ2-1; CDR3nt: TGTGCCAGCAGCCCGGGCGGCGGGGGTTCCTACAATGAGCAGTTCTTC; CDR3aa: CASSPGGGGSYNEQFF
abundance: few; d_gene: -; v_gene: TRBV6-1; j_gene: TRBJ2-3; CDR3nt: TGTGCCAGCAGTGATTGGACTCCCGCGGATACGCAGTATTTT; CDR3aa: CASSDWTPADTQYF
abundance: -; d_gene: TRBD2; v_gene: TRBV11-2; j_gene: TRBJ2-2; CDR3nt: TGTGCCAGCAGCCCTTGGGTAGCGGGGGGCTACACCGGGGAGCTGTTTTTT; CDR3aa: CASSPWVAGGYTGELFF
abundance: few; d_gene: -; v_gene: TRBV6-2/TRBV6-3; j_gene: TRBJ2-5; CDR3nt: TGTGCCAGCAGTTCCAGGGGTAGTAGGATCCAAGAGACCCAGTACTTC; CDR3aa: CASSSRGSRIQETQYF
abundance: -; d_gene: TRBD1; v_gene: TRBV7-6; j_gene: TRBJ1-1; CDR3nt: TGTGCCAGCAGCTTAGACAACAGGGGTATCACTGAAGCTTTCTTT; CDR3aa: CASSLDNRGITEAFF
abundance: -; d_gene: TRBD2; v_gene: TRBV7-9; j_gene: TRBJ2-4; CDR3nt: TGTGCCAGCAGCGGAGGTCCAGCGGGGGGGTCAATGGCCAAAAACATTCAGTACTTC; CDR3aa: CASSGGPAGGSMAKNIQYF
abundance: -; d_gene: -; v_gene: TRBV12-5; j_gene: TRBJ1-1; CDR3nt: TGTGCTAGTGGTTTGCGGCGAAGTGAAGCTTTCTTT; CDR3aa: CASGLRRSEAFF
abundance: few; d_gene: -; v_gene: TRBV15; j_gene: TRBJ2-7; CDR3nt: TGTGCCACCAGCGCCATCTCCCGCGAGCAGTACTTC; CDR3aa: CATSAISREQYF
abundance: few; d_gene: TRBD2; v_gene: TRBV12-3/TRBV12-4; j_gene: TRBJ2-7; CDR3nt: TGTGCCATCCTAAGGCCCTCGATCCTAGCGGGGCAAGCCTACGAGCAGTACTTC; CDR3aa: CAILRPSILAGQAYEQYF
abundance: many; d_gene: TRBD1; v_gene: TRBV7-9; j_gene: TRBJ1-1; CDR3nt: TGTGCCAGCAGCTCCCCGGGACAGGGGGAGAGGGGTGAAGCTTTCTTT; CDR3aa: CASSSPGQGERGEAFF
abundance: many; d_gene: TRBD1; v_gene: TRBV12-3/TRBV12-4; j_gene: TRBJ2-2; CDR3nt: TGTGCCAGCAGCTCCGGGACAGGGGTAGGGACCGGGGAGCTGTTTTTT; CDR3aa: CASSSGTGVGTGELFF
abundance: few; d_gene: -; v_gene: TRBV15; j_gene: TRBJ2-1; CDR3nt: TGTGCCACCAGCAGAGGATCCCAGTACTCCTACAATGAGCAGTTCTTC; CDR3aa: CATSRGSQYSYNEQFF
abundance: -; d_gene: -; v_gene: TRBV19; j_gene: TRBJ2-3; CDR3nt: TGTGCCAGTAGTGCGATAGCCCTGTTGGATACGCAGTATTTT; CDR3aa: CASSAIALLDTQYF
abundance: many; d_gene: TRBD2; v_gene: TRBV12-3/TRBV12-4; j_gene: TRBJ2-1; CDR3nt: TGTGCCAGCTCCAACTTAGCGGGGAGTAGGAATGAGCAGTTCTTC; CDR3aa: CASSNLAGSRNEQFF
abundance: few; d_gene: TRBD1; v_gene: TRBV19; j_gene: TRBJ1-1; CDR3nt: TGTGCCAGTAGTAACCGGGACAGGGTTGCTGAAGCTTTCTTT; CDR3aa: CASSNRDRVAEAFF
abundance: -; d_gene: TRBD2; v_gene: TRBV27; j_gene: TRBJ2-1; CDR3nt: TGTGCCAGCACTCCTACTCTAGCGGGGGGGCCGTCAAATGAGCAGTTCTTC; CDR3aa: CASTPTLAGGPSNEQFF
abundance: few; d_gene: -; v_gene: TRBV7-9; j_gene: TRBJ2-7; CDR3nt: TGTGCCAGCAGCTTAGTGGACGGGGGGCTGGAGGGACAGTACTTC; CDR3aa: CASSLVDGGLEGQYF
abundance: many; d_gene: TRBD2; v_gene: TRBV7-6; j_gene: TRBJ2-5; CDR3nt: TGTGCCAGCAGCTTAGCGGACGGGGGGGTTGCAGAGACCCAGTACTTC; CDR3aa: CASSLADGGVAETQYF